Following are 28 T cell receptor beta chains from one sample sequenced in a study of OX40 agonist ivuxolimab in advanced cancers. Using immunoSEQ multiplex PCR, the repertoire was profiled, and TCRdb retains in-frame clones only, with some absent. Seen here are about 110,000 clones, 80% to 95% observed once, and the top ten hold approximately 1.3%. The sample here was CD4+ or CD8+ T cells sorted from blood, taken in a trial of the OX40 agonist ivuxolimab. Source of these receptors: an adult with an advanced solid tumor such as melanoma, head and neck, liver or kidney cancer.

The genes are TRBV25-1 and TRBJ2-7, with no clear D. Germline lookup yields CDR1 MGHDK and CDR2 SYGVNS. CDR3 length equals 14 residues. V shed 3 bases and J shed 0 bases, with 9 bases lying between them. Here the CDR3 DNA reads TGTGCCAGCAGTGATTCGAGCGCCTCCTACGAGCAGTACTTC. Translation gives CASSDSSASYEQYF.

The CDR3 DNA follows: TGTGCCAGCAGTGAGATAGAACACACTGAAGCTTTCTTT. Residues: CASSEIEHTEAFF. The chain is built from TRBV6-1 and TRBJ1-1; D uncertain. Trimming left V 3 bases short and J 3 bases short, with 8 bases between. Germline assignment: CDR1 MNHNS and CDR2 SASEGT. CDR3 length: 13 residues.

The rearrangement links TRBV7-2 to TRBJ2-3; D gene unclear. Germline CDR1 reads SGHTA; CDR2 reads FQGNSA. CDR3 length equals 13 residues. Trimming left V 3 bases short and J 4 bases short, with 8 bases between. CDR3 amino acids: CASSFPLADTQYF. Written as DNA, the CDR3 is TGTGCCAGCAGCTTCCCACTGGCAGATACGCAGTATTTT.

As to this clone: Other DNA variants within this sample encode the same CDR3. The CDR3 nucleotides are TGTGCCAGCAGCCCGGGCTACGAGCAGTACTTC. This sequence encodes CASSPGYEQYF. The rearrangement links TRBV28 to TRBJ2-7; D call uncertain. Trimming cost V 6 bases and J 3 bases, with 6 bases left between them. The CDR3 is made up of 11 amino acids. Germline V gene data show CDR1 as MDHEN and CDR2 as SYDVKM.

The chain couples TRBV28 to TRBJ1-2; D is unclear. Germline V CDR1 and CDR2: MDHEN, SYDVKM. V was shortened by 7 bases and J by 0 bases, with 12 bases between the two germline ends. The CDR3 is 14 residues long. CDR3 sequence (DNA): TGTGCCAGCACGGATAGCAGAGCTAACTATGGCTACACCTTC. It yields the protein CASTDSRANYGYTF.

This chain links TRBV11-2 with TRBJ2-1, with unresolved D. The CDR3 contains 11 residues. V lost 8 bases and J lost 2, with 4 bases in between. Per germline, CDR1 SGHAT and CDR2 FQNNGV. The CDR3, as DNA: TGTGCCAGCGGGACCTACAATGAGCAGTTCTTC. Protein: CASGTYNEQFF.

The rearrangement joins TRBV14 to TRBJ1-4; tentative D call: TRBD1 (6 bases). Germline V gene lookup returns CDR1 SGHDN and CDR2 FVKESK. CDR3 length: 13 residues. V was shortened by 0 bases and J by 9 bases, with 8 bases between the two germline ends. The CDR3 region is CASSQETGQKLFF. CDR3 coding DNA: TGTGCCAGCAGCCAAGAAACAGGGCAAAAACTGTTTTTT.

V usage is TRBV18 and J usage is TRBJ2-4; the D is unclear. Germline lookup yields CDR1 KGHSH and CDR2 LQKENI. V was cut by 3 bases and J by 1 base, with 7 bases left in between. This CDR3 is 14 amino acids long. In nucleotides, the CDR3 is TGTGCCAGCTCACCCGAGGAGGCCAAAAACATTCAGTACTTC. Translating it yields CASSPEEAKNIQYF.

This clone showed up many times. The chain joins TRBV21-1 to TRBJ1-5; the D call TRBD1 from the table was never checked on the DNA. TRBV21-1 is given as a pseudogene. This CDR3 spans 13 amino acids. CDR3 sequence (DNA): TGTGCCAGCAGCCCACAGGGCAATCAGCCCCAGCATTTT. It encodes CASSPQGNQPQHF.

V usage is TRBV9 and J usage is TRBJ2-7; a weak D match, TRBD2 (5 bases). V was trimmed by 2 bases and J by 3 bases, leaving 12 bases between them. Germline V gives CDR1 SGDLS, CDR2 YYNGEE. This CDR3 has 14 amino acids. The CDR3 region is CASSVSGLHYEQYF. The CDR3 DNA is TGTGCCAGCAGCGTCAGCGGACTTCACTACGAGCAGTACTTC.

The J gene is TRBJ1-4, the V gene TRBV6-1; no clear D. Germline V gene data show CDR1 as MNHNS and CDR2 as SASEGT. Trimming removed 0 bases at V and 5 bases at J, with 13 bases between. The CDR3 runs to 16 residues. The CDR3 sequence: CASSEALRGLNEKLFF. CDR3 bases: TGTGCCAGCAGTGAAGCGCTTCGCGGGCTGAATGAAAAACTGTTTTTT.

The chain couples TRBV12-5 to TRBJ2-6, with D perhaps TRBD1 or TRBD2 (5 bases each). The germline V gene has CDR1 LGHNT and CDR2 FRNRAP. The V end lost 0 bases, the J end lost 0 bases, and 9 bases lay between the germline ends. The CDR3 is made up of 17 amino acids. The CDR3 loop is CASGLVRGASGANVLTF. Here the CDR3 DNA reads TGTGCTAGTGGTTTGGTACGAGGGGCCTCTGGGGCCAACGTCCTGACTTTC.

J is TRBJ2-7 and V is TRBV6-4, with 9 bases aligning to TRBD2. CDR3 length: 16 residues. Per the germline V gene, CDR1 is MRHNA and CDR2 is SNTAGT. V was clipped by 7 bases and J by 3 bases; unmatched bases: 13. The CDR3 sequence is CASTPIGGSGSYEQYF. CDR3 DNA: TGTGCCAGCACCCCGATAGGGGGTAGCGGGAGCTACGAGCAGTACTTC.

The chain employs TRBV5-8 and TRBJ1-2; 7 bases match TRBD1. The germline CDR1 and CDR2 sequences are SGHTS and YDEGEE. V shed 2 bases, J shed 4 bases, and the junction held 8 bases outside the gene matches. The CDR3 has 15 residues. The CDR3 reads CASSLQQGSRYGYTF. The CDR3 coding sequence is TGTGCCAGCAGCTTACAACAGGGGTCTCGCTATGGCTACACCTTC.

This chain links TRBV5-4 with TRBJ2-3; 7 bases agree with TRBD2. Trimming at V came to 1 base and at J to 1 base, leaving 6 bases not matched to a gene. Looked up from germline, CDR1 is SGHNT and CDR2 is YYREEE (reference sequence). The CDR3 is 16 residues long. CDR3 sequence reads: CASSLYSGIRTDTQYF. The CDR3, as DNA: TGTGCCAGCAGCTTGTACAGCGGGATCCGCACAGATACGCAGTATTTT.

This clone was seen more than once but under ten times. The chain is built from TRBV10-2 and TRBJ2-7; 14 nucleotides match TRBD2. The CDR3 extends over 13 amino acids. Germline CDR1 and CDR2: WSHSY and SAAADI. V gave up 8 bases and J gave up 7 bases; unmatched junction bases: 4. The CDR3 is CASATSGRGEQYF. In nucleotides, the CDR3 is TGCGCCAGCGCGACTAGCGGGAGGGGGGAGCAGTACTTC.

The rearrangement uses TRBV19 and TRBJ2-1, with D tentatively TRBD2 (5 bases). Per germline, CDR1 LNHDA and CDR2 SQIVND (reference sequence). The length of the CDR3 is 14 residues. Trimming cost V 6 bases and J 1 base, with 10 bases left between them. The CDR3 protein is CASRWEWSYNEQFF. The CDR3 nucleotides are TGTGCCAGTAGATGGGAGTGGTCCTACAATGAGCAGTTCTTC. Using reference TRBV19 and TRBJ2-1 for the parts outside the CDR3, the full variable domain is DGGITQSPKYLFRKEGQNVTLSCEQNLNHDAMYWYRQDPGQGLRLIYYSQIVNDFQKGDIAEGYSVSREKKESFPLTVTSAQKNPTAFYLCASRWEWSYNEQFFGPGTRLTVL.

The chain links TRBV5-1 to TRBJ2-5, with 8 bases aligning to TRBD1. The end of the DNA fits TRBJ2-7 better, so the J call may be wrong. Germline loops: CDR1 SGHRS, CDR2 YFSETQ. The CDR3 covers 15 residues. This CDR3 reads CASSSWTGPTYEQYF. The CDR3 DNA reads TGCGCCAGCAGCTCCTGGACAGGGCCCACCTACGAGCAGTACTTC.

The J gene is TRBJ1-4, the V gene TRBV5-1; D gene unclear. The CDR3 runs 14 residues. V shed 2 bases and J shed 2 bases, with 7 bases lying between them. Per the germline V gene, CDR1 is SGHRS and CDR2 is YFSETQ. CDR3 sequence reads: CASSLTPTNEKLFF. In DNA, the CDR3 is TGCGCCAGCAGCTTAACACCTACTAATGAAAAACTGTTTTTT.

The V and J genes are TRBV7-9 and TRBJ2-1; TRBD2 agrees at 7 bases. CDR3 size: 15 residues. Per germline, CDR1 SEHNR and CDR2 FQNEAQ (reference sequence). Trimming removed 2 bases from V and 4 bases from J; junction bases left unmatched: 5. The CDR3 here is CASSLSGGRYNEQFF. In nucleotides, the CDR3 is TGTGCCAGCAGCTTATCTGGCGGGAGATACAATGAGCAGTTCTTC.

The chain recombines TRBV11-2 with TRBJ2-7, with unresolved D. The CDR3 runs to 15 residues. CDR1 and CDR2 from the germline V gene are SGHAT and FQNNGV. Deletions cut 6 bases from V and 0 bases from J, with 15 bases between. The CDR3 DNA sequence: TGTGCCAGCAGTGTTGCAGTCCGGATCTCCTACGAGCAGTACTTC. Its translation is CASSVAVRISYEQYF.

This chain connects TRBV28 to TRBJ1-1; a possible D gene is TRBD1 (6 bases). Trimming took off 7 bases at V and 7 bases at J, with 16 bases between the two ends. CDR3 length: 13 amino acids. The germline gives CDR1 MDHEN, CDR2 SYDVKM. CDR3 amino acids: CASNLPGQYEAFF. The DNA of the CDR3 is TGTGCCAGCAACTTGCCGGGACAATATGAAGCTTTCTTT.

The rearrangement links TRBV9 to TRBJ2-2; the D gene is possibly TRBD2 (5 bases). Germline V CDR1 and CDR2: SGDLS, YYNGEE. The CDR3 loop spans 15 amino acids. The V and J ends lost 3 bases and 6 bases respectively, with 15 bases between them. This CDR3 reads CASSADLSGPGELFF. CDR3 bases: TGTGCCAGCAGCGCAGACCTAAGCGGTCCCGGGGAGCTGTTTTTT. The whole variable domain, filled in from reference TRBV9 and TRBJ2-2, reads DSGVTQTPKHLITATGQRVTLRCSPRSGDLSVYWYQQSLDQGLQFLIQYYNGEERAKGNILERFSAQQFPDLHSELNLSSLELGDSALYFCASSADLSGPGELFFGEGSRLTVL.

V usage is TRBV28 and J usage is TRBJ1-5; D is ambiguous. There are 13 residues in the CDR3. Germline V CDR1 and CDR2: MDHEN, SYDVKM. V lost 4 bases, J lost 3 bases, and 7 bases lay in between. DNA of the CDR3: TGTGCCAGCAGTTCGATCGCCAATCAGCCCCAGCATTTT. It yields the protein CASSSIANQPQHF.

The rearrangement links TRBV25-1 to TRBJ2-3, with 8 bases that match TRBD1. V shed 4 bases and J 5 bases; nucleotides not matched to a gene: 8. The CDR3 length is 15 residues. The germline V gene encodes CDR1 MGHDK and CDR2 SYGVNS. The CDR3 reads CASSAQQGVQDTQYF. The CDR3 DNA sequence: TGTGCCAGCAGTGCGCAACAGGGGGTCCAAGATACGCAGTATTTT.

This chain joins TRBV7-2 and TRBJ2-7; no definite D call. This CDR3 has 14 amino acids. V shed 1 base and J shed 4 bases, with 11 bases lying between them. Per germline, CDR1 SGHTA and CDR2 FQGNSA. CDR3 residues: CASSLVAGVYEQYF. CDR3 in DNA: TGTGCCAGCAGCTTAGTGGCCGGAGTATACGAGCAGTACTTC. Full variable domain (missing parts from reference TRBV7-2 and TRBJ2-7): GAGVSQSPSNKVTEKGKDVELRCDPISGHTALYWYRQSLGQGLEFLIYFQGNSAPDKSGLPSDRFSAERTGGSVSTLTIQRTQQEDSAVYLCASSLVAGVYEQYFGPGTRLTVT.

The chain couples TRBV9 to TRBJ2-1; D is ambiguous. Germline values: CDR1 SGDLS, CDR2 YYNGEE. This CDR3 is built from 17 residues. The V end was cut by 0 bases, the J end by 0 bases, with 13 bases between. The CDR3 DNA is TGTGCCAGCAGCGTAGCTGAGTCCCTGAGCTCCTACAATGAGCAGTTCTTC. It codes for CASSVAESLSSYNEQFF. Based on the CDR3 plus reference TRBV9 and TRBJ2-1, the full variable domain is DSGVTQTPKHLITATGQRVTLRCSPRSGDLSVYWYQQSLDQGLQFLIQYYNGEERAKGNILERFSAQQFPDLHSELNLSSLELGDSALYFCASSVAESLSSYNEQFFGPGTRLTVL.

This chain joins TRBV6-4 and TRBJ2-2, with 8 bases identical to TRBD2. The V and J ends lost 10 bases and 1 base, in that order; junction bases with no gene match: 5. Germline loops: CDR1 MRHNA, CDR2 SNTAGT. There are 14 residues in the CDR3. CDR3: CATRLAMNTGELFF. As DNA, the CDR3 is TGTGCCACCCGACTAGCGATGAACACCGGGGAGCTGTTTTTT.